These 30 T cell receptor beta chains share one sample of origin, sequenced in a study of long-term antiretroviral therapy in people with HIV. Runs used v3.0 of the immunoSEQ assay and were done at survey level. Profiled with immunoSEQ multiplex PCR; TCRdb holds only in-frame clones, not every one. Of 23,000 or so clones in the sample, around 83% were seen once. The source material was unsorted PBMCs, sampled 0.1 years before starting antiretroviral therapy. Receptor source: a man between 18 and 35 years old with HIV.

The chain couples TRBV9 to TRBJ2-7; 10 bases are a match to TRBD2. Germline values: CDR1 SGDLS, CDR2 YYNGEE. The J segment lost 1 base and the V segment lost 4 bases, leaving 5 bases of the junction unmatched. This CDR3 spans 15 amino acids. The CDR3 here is CASSNSGGFSYEQYF. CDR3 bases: TGTGCCAGCAGCAATAGCGGGGGGTTTTCCTACGAGCAGTACTTC.

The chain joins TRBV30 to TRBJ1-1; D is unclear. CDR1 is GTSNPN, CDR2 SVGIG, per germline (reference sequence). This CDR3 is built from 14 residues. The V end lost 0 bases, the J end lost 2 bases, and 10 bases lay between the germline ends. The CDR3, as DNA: TGTGCCTGGAGTGTAGCAGCGGGTAACACTGAAGCTTTCTTT. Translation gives CAWSVAAGNTEAFF.

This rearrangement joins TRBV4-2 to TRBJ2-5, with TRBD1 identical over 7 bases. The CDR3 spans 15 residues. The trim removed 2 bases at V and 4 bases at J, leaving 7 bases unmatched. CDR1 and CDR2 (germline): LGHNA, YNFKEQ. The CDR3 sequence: CASSQSWTGGETQYF. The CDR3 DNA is TGTGCCAGCAGCCAAAGTTGGACAGGAGGAGAGACCCAGTACTTC.

The DNA of the CDR3 is TGTGCCAGTAGTTACGGGCCCCGCGGAACAGATACGCAGTATTTT. Translated: CASSYGPRGTDTQYF. V is TRBV19 and J is TRBJ2-3, with unresolved D. The ends were cut back, 5 bases at V and 3 bases at J, with 15 bases in the middle. There are 15 residues in the CDR3. In germline, CDR1 is LNHDA, CDR2 SQIVND (reference sequence).

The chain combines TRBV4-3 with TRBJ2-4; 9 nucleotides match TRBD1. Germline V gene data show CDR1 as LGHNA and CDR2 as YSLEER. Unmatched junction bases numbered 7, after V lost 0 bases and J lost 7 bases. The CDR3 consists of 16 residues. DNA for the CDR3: TGCGCCAGCAGCCAAGATTGGGGACAGGGAGGGAACATTCAGTACTTC. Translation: CASSQDWGQGGNIQYF.

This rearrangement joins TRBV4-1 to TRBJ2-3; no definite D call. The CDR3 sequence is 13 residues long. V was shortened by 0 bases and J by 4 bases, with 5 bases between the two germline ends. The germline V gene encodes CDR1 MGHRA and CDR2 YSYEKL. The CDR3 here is CASSQDAADTQYF. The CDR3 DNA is TGCGCCAGCAGCCAAGATGCCGCAGATACGCAGTATTTT.

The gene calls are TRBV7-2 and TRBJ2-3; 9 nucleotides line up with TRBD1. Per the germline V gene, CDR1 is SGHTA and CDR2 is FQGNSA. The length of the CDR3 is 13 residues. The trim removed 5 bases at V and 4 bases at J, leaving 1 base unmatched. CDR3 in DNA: TGTGCCAGCAGCCGACAGGGGGCAGATACGCAGTATTTT. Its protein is CASSRQGADTQYF. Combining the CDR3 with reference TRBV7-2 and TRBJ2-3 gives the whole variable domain GAGVSQSPSNKVTEKGKDVELRCDPISGHTALYWYRQSLGQGLEFLIYFQGNSAPDKSGLPSDRFSAERTGGSVSTLTIQRTQQEDSAVYLCASSRQGADTQYFGPGTRLTVL.

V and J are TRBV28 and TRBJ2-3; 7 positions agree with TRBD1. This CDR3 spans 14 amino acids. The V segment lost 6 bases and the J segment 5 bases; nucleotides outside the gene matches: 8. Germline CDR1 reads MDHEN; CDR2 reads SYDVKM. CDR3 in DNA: TGTGCCAGCAGCCCGAGGGGGCTCGGAGATACGCAGTATTTT. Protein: CASSPRGLGDTQYF.

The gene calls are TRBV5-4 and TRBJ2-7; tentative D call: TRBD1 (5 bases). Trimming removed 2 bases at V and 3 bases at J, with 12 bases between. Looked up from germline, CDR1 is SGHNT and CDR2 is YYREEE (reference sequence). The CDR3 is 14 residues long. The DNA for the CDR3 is TGTGCCAGCAGCTTTTACGCAGGGAACTACGAGCAGTACTTC. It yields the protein CASSFYAGNYEQYF.

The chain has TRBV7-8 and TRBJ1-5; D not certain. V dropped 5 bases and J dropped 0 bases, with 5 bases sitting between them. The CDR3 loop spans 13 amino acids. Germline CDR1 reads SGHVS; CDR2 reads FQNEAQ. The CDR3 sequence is CASSPDSNQPQHF. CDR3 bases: TGTGCCAGCAGCCCGGATAGCAATCAGCCCCAGCATTTT.

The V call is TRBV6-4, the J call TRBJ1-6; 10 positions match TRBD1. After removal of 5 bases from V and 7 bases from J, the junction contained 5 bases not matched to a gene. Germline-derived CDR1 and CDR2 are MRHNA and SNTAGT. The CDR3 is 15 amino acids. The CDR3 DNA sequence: TGTGCCAGCAGTCCTCGGACAGGGGGAAATTCACCCCTCCACTTT. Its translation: CASSPRTGGNSPLHF.

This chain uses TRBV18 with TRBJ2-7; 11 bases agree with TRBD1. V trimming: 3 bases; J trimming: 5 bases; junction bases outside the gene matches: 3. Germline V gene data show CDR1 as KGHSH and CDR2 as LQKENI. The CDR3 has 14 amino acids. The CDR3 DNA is TGTGCCAGCTCACCTCGGACAGGGGGCCACGAGCAGTACTTC. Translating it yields CASSPRTGGHEQYF. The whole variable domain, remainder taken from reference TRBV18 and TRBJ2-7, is NAGVMQNPRHLVRRRGQEARLRCSPMKGHSHVYWYRQLPEEGLKFMVYLQKENIIDESGMPKERFSAEFPKEGPSILRIQQVVRGDSAAYFCASSPRTGGHEQYFGPGTRLTVT.

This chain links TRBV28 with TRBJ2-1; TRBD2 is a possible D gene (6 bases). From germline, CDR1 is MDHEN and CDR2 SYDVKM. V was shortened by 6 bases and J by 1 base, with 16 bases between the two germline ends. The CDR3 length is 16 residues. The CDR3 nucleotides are TGTGCCAGCAGCTCAAGAAGCGGGTTATCCTACAATGAGCAGTTCTTC. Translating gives CASSSRSGLSYNEQFF.

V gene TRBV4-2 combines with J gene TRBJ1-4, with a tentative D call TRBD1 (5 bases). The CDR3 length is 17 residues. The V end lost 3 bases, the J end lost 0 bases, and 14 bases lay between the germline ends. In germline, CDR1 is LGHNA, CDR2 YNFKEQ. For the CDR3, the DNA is TGTGCCAGCAGCCACGCAGGGATTTATACAACTAATGAAAAACTGTTTTTT. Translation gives CASSHAGIYTTNEKLFF.

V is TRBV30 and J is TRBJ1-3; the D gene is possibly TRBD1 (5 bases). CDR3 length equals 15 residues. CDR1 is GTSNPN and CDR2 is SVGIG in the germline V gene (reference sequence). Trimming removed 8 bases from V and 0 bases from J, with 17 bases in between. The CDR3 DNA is TGTGCCGGGGGTCGGGGGAGCCGCTCTGGAAACACCATATATTTT. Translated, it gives CAGGRGSRSGNTIYF. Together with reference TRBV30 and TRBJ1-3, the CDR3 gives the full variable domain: SQTIHQWPATLVQPVGSPLSLECTVEGTSNPNLYWYRQAAGRGLQLLFYSVGIGQISSEVPQNLSASRPQDRQFILSSKKLLLSDSGFYLCAGGRGSRSGNTIYFGEGSWLTVV.

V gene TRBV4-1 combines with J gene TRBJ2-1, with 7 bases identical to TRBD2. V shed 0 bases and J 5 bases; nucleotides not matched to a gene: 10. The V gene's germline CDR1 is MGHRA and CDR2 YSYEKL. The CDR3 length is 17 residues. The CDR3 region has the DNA TGCGCCAGCAGCCAAGATTTATCGACTAGCAGGAACAATGAGCAGTTCTTC. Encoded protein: CASSQDLSTSRNNEQFF.

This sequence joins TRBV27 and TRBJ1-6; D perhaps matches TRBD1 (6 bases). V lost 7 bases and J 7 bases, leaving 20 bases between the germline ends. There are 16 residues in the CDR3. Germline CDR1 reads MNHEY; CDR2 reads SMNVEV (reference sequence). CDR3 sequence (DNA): TGTGCCAGCACCCTCCGGCTGGGGGCTTTCAATTCACCCCTCCACTTT. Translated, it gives CASTLRLGAFNSPLHF.

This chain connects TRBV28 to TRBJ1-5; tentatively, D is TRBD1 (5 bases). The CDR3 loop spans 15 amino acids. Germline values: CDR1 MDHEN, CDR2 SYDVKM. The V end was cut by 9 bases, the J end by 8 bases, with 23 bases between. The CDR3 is CASSKGVYTLEPQHF. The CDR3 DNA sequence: TGTGCCAGTAGTAAAGGGGTGTATACCTTGGAGCCCCAGCATTTT.

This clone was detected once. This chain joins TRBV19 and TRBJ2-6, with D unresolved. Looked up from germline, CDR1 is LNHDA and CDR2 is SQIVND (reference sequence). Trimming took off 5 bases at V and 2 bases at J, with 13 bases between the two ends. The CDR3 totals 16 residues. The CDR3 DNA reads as TGTGCCAGTAGTCCCCAGGTAGGGACTGGGGCCAACGTCCTGACTTTC. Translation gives CASSPQVGTGANVLTF.

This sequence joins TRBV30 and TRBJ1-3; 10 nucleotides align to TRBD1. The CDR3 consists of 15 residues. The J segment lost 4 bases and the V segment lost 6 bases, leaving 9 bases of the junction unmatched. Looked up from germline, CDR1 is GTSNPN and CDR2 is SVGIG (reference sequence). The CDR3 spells CACREWDRGGNTIYF. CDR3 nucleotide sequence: TGTGCCTGTAGAGAGTGGGACAGGGGCGGAAACACCATATATTTT. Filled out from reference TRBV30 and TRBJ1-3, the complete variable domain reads SQTIHQWPATLVQPVGSPLSLECTVEGTSNPNLYWYRQAAGRGLQLLFYSVGIGQISSEVPQNLSASRPQDRQFILSSKKLLLSDSGFYLCACREWDRGGNTIYFGEGSWLTVV.

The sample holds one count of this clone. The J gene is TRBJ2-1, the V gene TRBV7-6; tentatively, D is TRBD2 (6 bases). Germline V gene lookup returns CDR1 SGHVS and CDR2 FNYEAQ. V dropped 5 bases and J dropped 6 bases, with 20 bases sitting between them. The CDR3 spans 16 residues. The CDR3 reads CASSPDFGSRGNEQFF. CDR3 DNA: TGTGCCAGCAGCCCGGACTTCGGGAGCAGAGGCAATGAGCAGTTCTTC.

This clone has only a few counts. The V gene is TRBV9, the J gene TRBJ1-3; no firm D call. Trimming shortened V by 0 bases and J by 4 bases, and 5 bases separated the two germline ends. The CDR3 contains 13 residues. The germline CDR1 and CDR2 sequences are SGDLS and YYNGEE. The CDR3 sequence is CASSVGVGNTIYF. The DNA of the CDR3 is TGTGCCAGCAGCGTAGGGGTCGGAAACACCATATATTTT.

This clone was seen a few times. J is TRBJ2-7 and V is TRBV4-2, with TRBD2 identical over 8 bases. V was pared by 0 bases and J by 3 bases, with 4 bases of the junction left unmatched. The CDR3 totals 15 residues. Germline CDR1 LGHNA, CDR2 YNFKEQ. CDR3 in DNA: TGTGCCAGCAGCCAAGATGCCGGGAGGGTCTACGAGCAGTACTTC. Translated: CASSQDAGRVYEQYF.

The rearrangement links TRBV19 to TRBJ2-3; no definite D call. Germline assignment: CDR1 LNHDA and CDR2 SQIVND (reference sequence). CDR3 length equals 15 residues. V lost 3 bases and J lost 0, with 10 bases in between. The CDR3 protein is CASSIGYLSTDTQYF. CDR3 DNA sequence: TGTGCCAGTAGTATCGGCTACCTGAGCACAGATACGCAGTATTTT. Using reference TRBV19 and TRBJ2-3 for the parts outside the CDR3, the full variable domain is DGGITQSPKYLFRKEGQNVTLSCEQNLNHDAMYWYRQDPGQGLRLIYYSQIVNDFQKGDIAEGYSVSREKKESFPLTVTSAQKNPTAFYLCASSIGYLSTDTQYFGPGTRLTVL.

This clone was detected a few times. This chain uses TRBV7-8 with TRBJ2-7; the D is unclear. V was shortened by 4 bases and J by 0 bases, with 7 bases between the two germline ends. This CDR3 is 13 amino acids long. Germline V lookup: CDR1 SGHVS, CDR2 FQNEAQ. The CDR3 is CASSSDNSYEQYF. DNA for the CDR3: TGTGCCAGCAGCTCCGACAACTCCTACGAGCAGTACTTC.

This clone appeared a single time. The CDR3 DNA reads TGTGCCAGTAGTATCGGACAGGGTTCCTACGAGCAGTACTTC. This encodes CASSIGQGSYEQYF. This rearrangement joins TRBV19 to TRBJ2-7; TRBD1 aligns across 8 bases. J lost 1 base, V lost 3 bases, and 2 bases had no gene match. This CDR3 is built from 14 residues. The germline V gene encodes CDR1 LNHDA and CDR2 SQIVND (reference sequence).

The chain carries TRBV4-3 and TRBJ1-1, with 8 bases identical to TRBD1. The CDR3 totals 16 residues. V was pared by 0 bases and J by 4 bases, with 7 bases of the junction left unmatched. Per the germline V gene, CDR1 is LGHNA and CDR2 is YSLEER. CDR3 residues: CASSQDPGTGGTEAFF. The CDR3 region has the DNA TGCGCCAGCAGCCAAGATCCGGGTACAGGGGGCACTGAAGCTTTCTTT.

In nucleotides, the CDR3 is TGTGCCGGGGGGCCTGGAAACACCATATATTTT. Residues: CAGGPGNTIYF. The rearrangement uses TRBV2 and TRBJ1-3, with a possible D match to TRBD1 (6 bases). CDR1 is SNHLY and CDR2 is FYNNEI in the germline V gene. This CDR3 is built from 11 residues. V was trimmed by 11 bases and J by 2 bases, leaving 7 bases between them. Filled out from reference TRBV2 and TRBJ1-3, the complete variable domain reads EPEVTQTPSHQVTQMGQEVILRCVPISNHLYFYWYRQILGQKVEFLVSFYNNEISEKSEIFDDQFSVERPDGSNFTLKIRSTKLEDSAMYFCAGGPGNTIYFGEGSWLTVV.

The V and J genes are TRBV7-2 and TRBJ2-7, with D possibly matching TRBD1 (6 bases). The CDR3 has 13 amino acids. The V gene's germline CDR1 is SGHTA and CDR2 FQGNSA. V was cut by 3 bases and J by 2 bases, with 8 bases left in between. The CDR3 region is CASSLDRPYEQYF. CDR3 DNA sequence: TGTGCCAGCAGCTTGGACAGACCCTACGAGCAGTACTTC.

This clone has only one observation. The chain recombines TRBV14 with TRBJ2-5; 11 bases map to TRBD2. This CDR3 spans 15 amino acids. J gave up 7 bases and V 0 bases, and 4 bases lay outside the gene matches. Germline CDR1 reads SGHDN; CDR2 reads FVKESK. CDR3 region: CASSQETSGVGTQYF. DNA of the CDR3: TGTGCCAGCAGCCAAGAGACTAGCGGGGTCGGGACCCAGTACTTC.